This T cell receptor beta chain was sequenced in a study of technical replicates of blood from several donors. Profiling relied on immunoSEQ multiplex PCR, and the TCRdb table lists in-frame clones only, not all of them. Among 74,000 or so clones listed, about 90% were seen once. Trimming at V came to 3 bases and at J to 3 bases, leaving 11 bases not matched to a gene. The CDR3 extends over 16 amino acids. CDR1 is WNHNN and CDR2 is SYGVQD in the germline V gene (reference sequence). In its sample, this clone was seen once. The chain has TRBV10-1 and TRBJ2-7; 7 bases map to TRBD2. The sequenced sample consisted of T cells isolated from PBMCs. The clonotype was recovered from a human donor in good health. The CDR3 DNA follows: TGCGCCAGCAGTGATTCCAGTAGCGCGGGGGTCTACGAGCAGTACTTC. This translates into CASSDSSSAGVYEQYF.